This T cell receptor beta chain was identified during a study of shared clonotypes between healthy human individuals. Method: immunoSEQ multiplex PCR; TCRdb's copy keeps in-frame clones and lacks some. The table records approximately 2.5 million clones, over 85% of them present only once. This CDR3 is built from 15 residues. Germline values: CDR1 SGDLS, CDR2 YYNGEE. The junction had 6 bases not matched to a gene; V was cut back by 4 bases and J by 6 bases. Sequenced input: naive CD4+ T cells from PBMCs. Specified subset: CD45RA+ positively selected. The clonotype comes from a man aged 18-30 years in good health. Some clones in this sample may be carry-over from other donors' samples. The V call is TRBV9, the J call TRBJ2-4, with 11 nucleotides matching TRBD1. The CDR3 region is CASSPTGTGGNIQYF. As DNA, the CDR3 is TGTGCCAGCAGCCCGACCGGGACAGGGGGAAACATTCAGTACTTC. Looking up the rest from reference TRBV9 and TRBJ2-4 gives the full variable domain: DSGVTQTPKHLITATGQRVTLRCSPRSGDLSVYWYQQSLDQGLQFLIQYYNGEERAKGNILERFSAQQFPDLHSELNLSSLELGDSALYFCASSPTGTGGNIQYFGAGTRLSVL.